A selection of T cell receptor beta chains follows, all from one sample in a study of tumour-infiltrating T cells in Burkitt lymphoma. Generated by immunoSEQ multiplex PCR, the TCRdb table keeps only in-frame clones and is missing some. This sample has 6,400 or so clones; about a sixth occur once, and the top ten carry around 2.9%. The sample consisted of tumor tissue. The receptors were sampled from a human donor with diffuse large B-cell lymphoma. The CDR3 runs from the conserved cysteine through the conserved F or W. The order of the fields is clone size, V gene, D gene, J gene, CDR3 protein, CDR3 DNA. A D gene is named only where the DNA matches it firmly. Size tells how often a clone was seen (once, few, many) or the class of an expanded clone, and some rows leave it out.

few	TRBV28	-	TRBJ1-5	CASSWYSNQPQHF	TGTGCCAGCAGTTGGTATAGCAATCAGCCCCAGCATTTT
-	TRBV11-2	-	TRBJ2-7	CASSPGLSSYEQYF	TGTGCCAGCAGCCCAGGGCTTAGCTCCTACGAGCAGTACTTC
-	TRBV19	-	TRBJ1-2	CASSSMGHGYTF	TGTGCCAGTAGTTCAATGGGGCATGGCTACACCTTC
-	TRBV7-6	-	TRBJ2-2	CASSLVGGLWTGELFF	TGTGCCAGCAGCTTAGTTGGGGGATTGTGGACCGGGGAGCTGTTTTTT
-	TRBV11-2	-	TRBJ2-7	CASSFGSSSYEQYF	TGTGCCAGCAGCTTCGGGTCCAGCTCCTACGAGCAGTACTTC
-	TRBV5-4	TRBD1	TRBJ1-4	CASSLGQGSEKLFF	TGTGCCAGCAGCTTGGGACAGGGGAGTGAAAAACTGTTTTTT
-	TRBV29-1	TRBD2	TRBJ2-3	CSVEYLAGGGDTQYF	TGCAGCGTTGAATATCTAGCGGGAGGGGGAGATACGCAGTATTTT
-	TRBV18	-	TRBJ1-1	CASSPQGRVMNTEAFF	TGTGCCAGCTCACCACAGGGGCGAGTTATGAACACTGAAGCTTTCTTT
few	TRBV7-2	TRBD2	TRBJ2-7	CASSTGSGGSYEQYF	TGTGCCAGCAGCACGGGATCGGGGGGCTCCTACGAGCAGTACTTC
-	TRBV7-3	-	TRBJ2-2	CASSLALYTGELFF	TGTGCCAGCAGCTTAGCCTTATACACCGGGGAGCTGTTTTTT
-	TRBV5-4	-	TRBJ1-2	CASSRHNGEYGYTF	TGTGCCAGCAGCCGTCACAATGGGGAGTATGGCTACACCTTC
-	TRBV4-1	-	TRBJ2-7	CASSQAGGLGISYEQYF	TGCGCCAGCAGCCAAGCCGGTGGGCTTGGGATCTCCTACGAGCAGTACTTC
-	TRBV18	-	TRBJ1-4	CASSPSWGGSNEKLFF	TGTGCCAGCTCACCGTCGTGGGGGGGCAGTAATGAAAAACTGTTTTTT
few	TRBV4-2	TRBD1	TRBJ2-1	CASSQVGERGLYNEQFF	TGTGCCAGCAGCCAAGTGGGAGAAAGGGGGCTCTACAATGAGCAGTTCTTC
few	TRBV30	-	TRBJ1-5	CAWSYRQQGGNQPQHF	TGTGCCTGGAGCTATCGGCAGCAGGGCGGCAATCAGCCCCAGCATTTT
-	TRBV20-1	TRBD1	TRBJ2-7	CSARDRDEQYF	TGCAGTGCTAGGGACAGGGACGAGCAGTACTTC
-	TRBV6-5	-	TRBJ1-3	CASSISRPGNTIYF	TGTGCCAGCAGTATTTCCAGACCTGGAAACACCATATATTTT
few	TRBV27	-	TRBJ2-1	CASSFGLNEQFF	TGTGCCAGCAGTTTCGGTCTCAATGAGCAGTTCTTC
-	TRBV11-2	TRBD2	TRBJ2-2	CASSWREGGGELFF	TGTGCCAGCAGCTGGAGGGAGGGCGGCGGGGAGCTGTTTTTT
once	TRBV6-6	-	TRBJ1-2	CASLSFGGRGYGYTF	TGTGCCAGCCTCTCGTTTGGAGGCAGGGGCTATGGCTACACCTTC
few	TRBV4-2	-	TRBJ2-7	CASSQQFRLDPYEQYF	TGTGCCAGCAGCCAACAGTTTCGACTCGACCCCTACGAGCAGTACTTC
-	TRBV5-6	TRBD2	TRBJ2-1	CASYSGVGREQFF	TGTGCCAGCTATAGCGGGGTGGGACGGGAGCAGTTCTTC
-	TRBV4-3	-	TRBJ2-2	CASSQDTAGRSGELFF	TGCGCCAGCAGCCAAGATACCGCGGGACGGTCCGGGGAGCTGTTTTTT
-	TRBV18	TRBD1	TRBJ1-4	CASSPPGGDEKLFF	TGTGCCAGCTCACCACCAGGGGGCGATGAAAAACTGTTTTTT
-	TRBV10-3	-	TRBJ2-2	CAISELQGTGELFF	TGTGCCATCAGTGAATTGCAGGGTACCGGGGAGCTGTTTTTT
few	TRBV13	-	TRBJ1-1	CASSLNRDTEAFF	TGTGCCAGCAGTTTAAACAGGGACACTGAAGCTTTCTTT
few	TRBV5-1	-	TRBJ2-5	CASSFKAQETQYF	TGCGCCAGCAGCTTCAAGGCCCAAGAGACCCAGTACTTC
few	TRBV19	TRBD2	TRBJ2-1	CASSTTSGRRDEQFF	TGTGCCAGTAGTACGACTAGCGGGAGAAGGGATGAGCAGTTCTTC
-	TRBV6-5	TRBD1	TRBJ2-7	CATKGQGVYEQYF	TGTGCCACGAAGGGACAGGGGGTGTACGAGCAGTACTTC
-	TRBV9	-	TRBJ2-7	CASSAGPRDEQYF	TGTGCCAGCAGCGCCGGGCCTCGGGACGAGCAGTACTTC
few	TRBV9	-	TRBJ2-7	CASSVGQISYEQYF	TGTGCCAGCAGCGTTGGGCAGATTTCCTACGAGCAGTACTTC
few	TRBV19	-	TRBJ2-7	CASSPLGGHEQYF	TGTGCCAGTAGCCCATTAGGGGGGCACGAGCAGTACTTC
few	TRBV4-2	TRBD2	TRBJ2-5	CASSQREGYQETQYF	TGTGCCAGCAGCCAGAGGGAGGGGTACCAAGAGACCCAGTACTTC
few	TRBV7-3	TRBD2	TRBJ2-1	CASSSPAGNNEQFF	TGTGCCAGCAGCTCCCCAGCGGGGAACAATGAGCAGTTCTTC
few	TRBV2	-	TRBJ2-2	CASRTGDGELFF	TGTGCCAGCAGAACCGGCGACGGGGAGCTGTTTTTT
few	TRBV18	-	TRBJ2-7	CASSPLVTDEQYF	TGTGCCAGCTCACCACTAGTAACGGACGAGCAGTACTTC
-	TRBV21-1	-	TRBJ2-3	CASSKARGRGDTQYF	TGTGCCAGCAGCAAAGCGAGGGGGCGAGGAGATACGCAGTATTTT
-	TRBV7-9	TRBD1	TRBJ1-5	CASSPGTVGQPQHF	TGTGCCAGCAGCCCTGGGACAGTAGGTCAGCCCCAGCATTTT
few	TRBV29-1	TRBD2	TRBJ2-1	CSVDPTSGEPVNEQFF	TGCAGCGTTGACCCGACTAGCGGAGAGCCTGTAAATGAGCAGTTCTTC